This T cell receptor (beta chain) was found in a study of post-analysis software for immune sequencing data (dated by TCRdb to 2014 to 2015). Regarding the complete study: Recorded disease courses included relapsing-remitting, secondary progressive and progressive-relapsing multiple sclerosis, with some patients lacking subtype annotation. Patient repertoires were compared against ten to eleven previously published healthy control repertoires from donors aged roughly 6 to 28 years. A subset of samples was prepared in parallel using single-end sample barcoding, then pooled and co-amplified after Illumina adapter ligation.

The protocol used for the library was PCR. The run used an Illumina HiSeq 2500. Unique molecular identifiers were incorporated into TCR beta cDNA libraries to reduce PCR and sequencing biases. Per 1 to 10 million input T cells, approximately 500,000 cDNA molecules were obtained, such that each molecule approximated one T cell. The patient libraries were prepared and sequenced with the same protocol used for the earlier healthy control dataset. Within a given batch, samples were prepared together, multiplexed and sequenced on the same HiSeq lane. Under the source paper's analysis protocol: Raw barcoded reads were processed with MIGEC, and single-read molecular identifier groups were discarded before consensus assembly and CDR3 extraction. Clonotype tables were post-analysed with VDJtools, normalizing diversity by down-sampling all datasets to the smallest sample size. In repertoire overlap clustering, CDR3 amino acid sequences, but not nucleotide sequences, were matched to correct batch-related cross-sample contamination. The public sequencing data were trimmed at Q25 with fastp and processed into clonotypes with MiXCR by TCRdb, which kept only in-frame beta chains. Merged by CDR3 protein, the rows form single entries marked with the most common genes and DNA. Here the V and J calls rest on TCRdb's processing, not on the authors' analysis. This sample comprises fewer than 600,000 distinct CDR3 sequences, less than 45% of them detected only once. The top ten constitute around an eighth of the sample.

TCR beta repertoires were profiled from peripheral blood of about a dozen young patients with multiple sclerosis to demonstrate the VDJtools post-analysis software. The patients with multiple sclerosis were children and adolescents between roughly 6 and 17 years of age. V is shortened by 8 bases, J by 7 bases, and the region joining them spans 10 bases. The germline V gene sets CDR1 to MNHEY and CDR2 to SVGAGI. From cysteine to phenylalanine, the CDR3 is 11 amino acids long. Just CDR3 DNA is preserved here, 33 bases in frame from base 1. Overall study results and their limits: Significantly higher frequencies in patients than in controls were found for about five TRBV segments, including TRBV5-6, TRBV5-1 and TRBV20-1. The control group was slightly older than the multiple sclerosis patient group. Direct clustering with F measure revealed strong co-clustering of samples prepared in the same batch, which led to a batch-effect correction. Compared with controls, multiple sclerosis patients had significantly lower normalized Chao1 diversity, a finding suggesting substantial peripheral T-cell clonal expansion.

Turning to this clonotype: Its binding antigen is unknown. Base-call qualities are not available, and no considerably larger clone is one nucleotide away.

The specimen was blood. The receptor comes from a girl aged 5 to 17 with multiple sclerosis. The V gene is TRBV6-5 and the J gene is TRBJ2-3, and the D gene may be TRBD2, 5 bases matching. The CDR3 sequence is CASGRGNTQYF. The bases are TGTGCCAGCGGGAGAGGAAATACGCAGTATTTT.